These 13 T cell receptor beta chains were all obtained from the same sample, sequenced in a study of T cells in localized non-small cell lung cancer. TCRdb's copy holds only in-frame clones and misses some; the assay was immunoSEQ multiplex PCR. The repertoire holds about 34,000 clones, with roughly 93% as singletons. Sequenced material: peripheral blood, taken before any cancer treatment. These receptors all stem from a female donor over 55 with stage I lung adenocarcinoma.

This clone occurred a few times. The chain couples TRBV19 to TRBJ1-1; TRBD1 is a possible D gene (5 bases). V was pared by 9 bases and J by 7 bases, with 15 bases between. Germline V gives CDR1 LNHDA, CDR2 SQIVND (reference sequence). The CDR3 is made up of 12 amino acids. The CDR3 region has the DNA TGTGCCAGAGAACAAGGAGGGGTTGAAGCTTTCTTT. Its translation is CAREQGGVEAFF.

The J gene is TRBJ2-4, the V gene TRBV28; 8 nucleotides match TRBD2. The CDR3 extends over 15 amino acids. The germline CDR1 and CDR2 sequences are MDHEN and SYDVKM. J gave up 11 bases and V 3 bases, and 12 bases lay outside the gene matches. The CDR3 sequence is CASSFERGGLVVQYF. For the CDR3, the DNA is TGTGCCAGCAGTTTCGAACGGGGGGGCCTGGTTGTTCAGTACTTC.

V is TRBV7-9 and J is TRBJ1-1; the D is unclear. Germline V gene sequence: CDR1 SEHNR, CDR2 FQNEAQ (reference sequence). This CDR3 is 14 amino acids long. Trimming cost V 1 base and J 4 bases, with 10 bases left between them. The CDR3 DNA sequence: TGTGCCAGCAGCTTAGGCAGAAGCGGCACTGAAGCTTTCTTT. Translated, it gives CASSLGRSGTEAFF.

This chain joins TRBV10-3 and TRBJ2-2; 8 nucleotides agree with TRBD1. Germline CDR1 is ENHRY and CDR2 is SYGVKD. This CDR3 spans 17 amino acids. J gave up 0 bases and V 6 bases, and 9 bases lay outside the gene matches. For the CDR3, the DNA is TGTGCCATCAGCGGACAGGGCCGCCAAGCGAACACCGGGGAGCTGTTTTTT. Residues: CAISGQGRQANTGELFF.

The chain employs TRBV6-6 and TRBJ1-1; no firm D call. Trimming left V 3 bases short and J 0 bases short, with 11 bases between. Germline values: CDR1 MNHNY, CDR2 SVGAGI (reference sequence). CDR3 length: 15 amino acids. The CDR3 sequence: CASSYDRGLNTEAFF. The CDR3 DNA is TGTGCCAGCAGTTATGATCGGGGTTTGAACACTGAAGCTTTCTTT.

This clone is a singleton in its sample. The chain employs TRBV10-3 and TRBJ1-1, with D hard to call. CDR1 ENHRY and CDR2 SYGVKD come from the germline V gene. V was cut by 7 bases and J by 1 base, with 10 bases left in between. The CDR3 runs to 13 residues. CDR3 loop: CAIKGNSNTEAFF. CDR3 DNA: TGTGCCATCAAGGGCAACTCGAACACTGAAGCTTTCTTT.

The V call is TRBV2, the J call TRBJ1-5; D not resolved. Trimming pared 1 base from V and 0 bases from J, leaving 7 bases between. Looked up from germline, CDR1 is SNHLY and CDR2 is FYNNEI. The CDR3 is 15 amino acids. CDR3 in amino acids: CASSEERASNQPQHF. CDR3 DNA sequence: TGTGCCAGCAGTGAAGAAAGGGCTAGCAATCAGCCCCAGCATTTT.

V usage is TRBV29-1 and J usage is TRBJ2-3, with a weak D call TRBD2 (6 bases). Germline V gene data show CDR1 as SQVTM and CDR2 as ANQGSEA. This CDR3 comprises 14 residues. V lost 3 bases and J lost 2, with 12 bases in between. The CDR3 is CSVDGGGNTDTQYF. CDR3 nucleotides: TGCAGCGTTGACGGGGGAGGTAACACAGATACGCAGTATTTT.

This rearrangement joins TRBV10-1 to TRBJ2-7; D is ambiguous. Germline V gives CDR1 WNHNN, CDR2 SYGVQD (reference sequence). This CDR3 has 12 residues. V lost 7 bases to trimming and J lost 2 bases, with 9 bases between them. CDR3 residues: CASNLRPYEQYV. Written as DNA, the CDR3 is TGCGCCAGCAACCTAAGACCCTACGAGCAGTACGTC.

The rearrangement uses TRBV7-8 and TRBJ2-1; D uncertain. Trimming left V 1 base short and J 9 bases short, with 7 bases between. The V gene's germline CDR1 is SGHVS and CDR2 FQNEAQ. There are 12 residues in the CDR3. The CDR3 here is CASSLGVGEQFF. The CDR3 DNA sequence: TGTGCCAGCAGCTTAGGGGTGGGTGAGCAGTTCTTC.

The rearrangement links TRBV28 to TRBJ1-3, with TRBD1 identical over 7 bases. Germline-derived CDR1 and CDR2 are MDHEN and SYDVKM. V lost 3 bases and J lost 2; bases outside the gene matches: 13. This CDR3 is built from 18 residues. The CDR3 loop reads CASSFPPDRVLAGNTIYF. The CDR3 DNA sequence: TGTGCCAGCAGTTTCCCCCCAGACAGGGTCTTAGCTGGAAACACCATATATTTT.

The chain employs TRBV9 and TRBJ2-3; D uncertain. V lost 0 bases, J lost 0 bases, and 5 bases lay in between. Germline CDR1 reads SGDLS; CDR2 reads YYNGEE. CDR3 length equals 14 residues. DNA of the CDR3: TGTGCCAGCAGCGTAGCTTTTAGCACAGATACGCAGTATTTT. Residues: CASSVAFSTDTQYF.

The chain combines TRBV7-6 with TRBJ2-7, with D hard to call. In germline, CDR1 is SGHVS, CDR2 FNYEAQ. V was trimmed by 5 bases and J by 2 bases, leaving 13 bases between them. The CDR3 contains 14 residues. DNA for the CDR3: TGTGCCAGCAGCACCTTGGACGGAACCTACGAGCAGTACTTC. This codes for CASSTLDGTYEQYF. Based on the CDR3 plus reference TRBV7-6 and TRBJ2-7, the full variable domain is GAGVSQSPRYKVTKRGQDVALRCDPISGHVSLYWYRQALGQGPEFLTYFNYEAQQDKSGLPNDRFSAERPEGSISTLTIQRTEQRDSAMYRCASSTLDGTYEQYFGPGTRLTVT.